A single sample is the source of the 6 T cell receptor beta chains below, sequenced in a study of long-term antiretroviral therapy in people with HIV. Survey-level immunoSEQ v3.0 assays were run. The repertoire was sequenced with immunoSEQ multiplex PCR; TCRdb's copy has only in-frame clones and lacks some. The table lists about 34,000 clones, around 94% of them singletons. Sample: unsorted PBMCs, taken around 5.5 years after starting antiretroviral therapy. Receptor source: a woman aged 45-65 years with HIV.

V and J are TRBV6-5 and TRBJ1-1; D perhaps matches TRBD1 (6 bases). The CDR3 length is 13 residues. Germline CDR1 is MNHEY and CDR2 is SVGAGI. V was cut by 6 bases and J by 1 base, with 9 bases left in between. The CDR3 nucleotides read TGTGCCAGCAGCAGGGGACAGAACACTGAAGCTTTCTTT. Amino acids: CASSRGQNTEAFF.

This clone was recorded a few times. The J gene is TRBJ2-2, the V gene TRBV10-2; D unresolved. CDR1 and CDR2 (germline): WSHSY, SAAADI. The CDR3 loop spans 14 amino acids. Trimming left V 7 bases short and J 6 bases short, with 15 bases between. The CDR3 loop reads CASTELPRAGELFF. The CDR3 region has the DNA TGCGCCAGCACCGAACTTCCCCGGGCCGGGGAGCTGTTTTTT.

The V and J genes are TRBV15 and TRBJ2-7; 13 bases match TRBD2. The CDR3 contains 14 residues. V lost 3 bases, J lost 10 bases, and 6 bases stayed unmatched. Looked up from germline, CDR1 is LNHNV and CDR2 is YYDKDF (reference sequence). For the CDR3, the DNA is TGTGCCACCAGCAGTTCGACTAGCGGGGGGCCCCAGTACTTC. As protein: CATSSSTSGGPQYF.

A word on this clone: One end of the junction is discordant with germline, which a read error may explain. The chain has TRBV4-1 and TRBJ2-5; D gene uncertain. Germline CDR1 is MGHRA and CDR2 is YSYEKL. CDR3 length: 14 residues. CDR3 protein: CASSQAPVQGTQYF. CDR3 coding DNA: TGCGCCAGCAGCCAAGCTCCTGTTCAAGGGACCCAGTACTTC.

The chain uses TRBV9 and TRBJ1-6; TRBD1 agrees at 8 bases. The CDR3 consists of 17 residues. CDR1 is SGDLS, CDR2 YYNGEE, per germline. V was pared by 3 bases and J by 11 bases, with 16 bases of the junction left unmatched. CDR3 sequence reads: CASSDPGQVSGGPPLHF. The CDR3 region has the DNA TGTGCCAGCAGCGACCCGGGACAGGTTTCGGGGGGCCCACCCCTCCACTTT. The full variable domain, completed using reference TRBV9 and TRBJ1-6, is DSGVTQTPKHLITATGQRVTLRCSPRSGDLSVYWYQQSLDQGLQFLIQYYNGEERAKGNILERFSAQQFPDLHSELNLSSLELGDSALYFCASSDPGQVSGGPPLHFGNGTRLTVT.

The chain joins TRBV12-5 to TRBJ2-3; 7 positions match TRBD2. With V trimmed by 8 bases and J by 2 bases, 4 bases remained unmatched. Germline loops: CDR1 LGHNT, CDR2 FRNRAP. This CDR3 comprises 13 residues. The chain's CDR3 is CASRTRSTDTQYF. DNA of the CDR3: TGTGCTAGTCGGACTAGGTCCACAGATACGCAGTATTTT.